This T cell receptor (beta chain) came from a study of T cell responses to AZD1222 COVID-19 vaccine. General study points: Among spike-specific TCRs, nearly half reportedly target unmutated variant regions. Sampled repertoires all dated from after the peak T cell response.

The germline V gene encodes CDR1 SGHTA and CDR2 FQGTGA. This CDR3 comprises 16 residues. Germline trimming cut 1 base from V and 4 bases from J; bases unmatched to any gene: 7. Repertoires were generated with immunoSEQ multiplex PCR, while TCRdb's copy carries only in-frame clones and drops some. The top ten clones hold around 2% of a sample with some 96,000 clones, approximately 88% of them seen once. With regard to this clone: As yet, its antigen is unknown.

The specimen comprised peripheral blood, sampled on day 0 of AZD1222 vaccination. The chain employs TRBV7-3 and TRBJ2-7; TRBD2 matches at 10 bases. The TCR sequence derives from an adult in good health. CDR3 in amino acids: CASSLSRAGGSYEQYF. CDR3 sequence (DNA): TGTGCCAGCAGCTTAAGTAGAGCGGGAGGGTCGTACGAGCAGTACTTC.